The 21 T cell receptor beta chains below were found in one sample sequenced in a study of low-dose radiotherapy and immunotherapy resistance in tumors (dated 2022 in TCRdb). The listed sequencing device is Illumina MiniSeq. First-strand cDNA was synthesized using Superscript III and a set of TRAV- and TRBV-specific primers, so that both TCRalpha and TCRbeta chains were covered. TCRs were amplified with Phusion for 20 to 25 PCR cycles, with a constant-region primer paired with the adapter attached to the V primers. The public reads were reanalyzed by TCRdb: fastp trimming at Q25, MiXCR alignment, in-frame beta chains only. Duplicate CDR3 protein sequences are folded into a single record with the most common DNA and genes. This sample gives 80,000 to 95,000 distinct CDR3 sequences in total; just under 9.5% of them show up just once. The top ten hold around 0.93% of the sample. The intended sense of this specimen's time point label: before trial treatment.

Sequencing was performed on PBMCs, taken before treatment. The receptors derive from a male donor with prostate cancer.

This clonotype has at least ten counts. This chain links TRBV12-3 or TRBV12-4 with TRBJ2-3, with 10 bases aligning to TRBD1. CDR3 length: 14 residues. The V segment lost 6 bases and the J segment 5 bases; nucleotides outside the gene matches: 5. CDR3 sequence (DNA): TGTGCCAGCAGCCGGGACAGGGGCGGAGATACGCAGTATTTT. The encoded protein is CASSRDRGGDTQYF.

This clonotype was counted many times. V usage is TRBV20-1 and J usage is TRBJ1-2, with TRBD1 matching 7 bases. This CDR3 region has 17 residues. The ends lost 1 base at V and 4 bases at J; junction bases unmatched: 15. The V gene's germline CDR1 is DFQATT and CDR2 SNEGSKA (reference sequence). The CDR3 spells CSARVPRTGSTLYGYTF. CDR3 in DNA: TGCAGTGCTAGAGTCCCGAGGACAGGATCGACCCTCTATGGCTACACCTTC.

This clonotype has ten or more counts. V gene TRBV20-1 combines with J gene TRBJ2-1, with unresolved D. Germline values: CDR1 DFQATT, CDR2 SNEGSKA (reference sequence). V shed 1 base and J shed 0 bases, with 10 bases lying between them. The CDR3 length is 15 residues. The CDR3 region is CSARGDTSSYNEQFF. CDR3 in DNA: TGCAGTGCTAGAGGAGACACGAGCTCCTACAATGAGCAGTTCTTC.

In this sample, this clonotype turned up many times. The chain has TRBV28 and TRBJ2-7; 7 bases align to TRBD2. This CDR3 is 16 amino acids long. The V and J ends lost 7 bases and 4 bases, in that order; junction bases with no gene match: 16. Per the germline V gene, CDR1 is MDHEN and CDR2 is SYDVKM. The CDR3 region has the DNA TGTGCCAGCACTCCCCCGGGGGGTGGGTTTGGTTACGAGCAGTACTTC. Its translation is CASTPPGGGFGYEQYF.

This clonotype was counted ten times or more. The rearrangement links TRBV7-2 to TRBJ1-2; D gene ambiguous. Germline CDR1 and CDR2: SGHTA and FQGNSA. CDR3 length: 13 residues. The ends were cut back, 6 bases at V and 3 bases at J, with 11 bases in the middle. CDR3 residues: CASRPDGHYGYTF. CDR3 DNA sequence: TGTGCCAGCAGACCCGACGGACACTATGGCTACACCTTC.

This clonotype was seen repeatedly, ten times or more. CDR3 DNA sequence: TGCGCCAGCAGCCAAGATTACGGGAGGGCCTTAGTAGAGACCCAGTACTTC. Amino acids: CASSQDYGRALVETQYF. The chain is built from TRBV4-3 and TRBJ2-5, with 8 bases lining up with TRBD2. This CDR3 is 17 amino acids long. Germline V lookup: CDR1 LGHNA, CDR2 YSLEER. V was clipped by 0 bases and J by 4 bases; unmatched bases: 10.

This clonotype occurred many times. CDR3 DNA: TGTGCCAGCAGCGCGGGGACAGGGGACAATCAGCCCCAGCATTTT. This sequence encodes CASSAGTGDNQPQHF. The J gene is TRBJ1-5, the V gene TRBV7-9; 10 nucleotides match TRBD1. The CDR3 covers 15 residues. CDR1 is SEHNR, CDR2 FQNEAQ, per germline (reference sequence). The V and J ends lost 5 bases and 3 bases, in that order; junction bases with no gene match: 4. The whole variable domain, filled in from reference TRBV7-9 and TRBJ1-5, reads DTGVSQNPRHKITKRGQNVTFRCDPISEHNRLYWYRQTLGQGPEFLTYFQNEAQLEKSRLLSDRFSAERPKGSFSTLEIQRTEQGDSAMYLCASSAGTGDNQPQHFGDGTRLSIL.

This clonotype was observed many times. The chain joins TRBV28 to TRBJ2-1; no definite D call. V was cut by 6 bases and J by 6 bases, with 9 bases left in between. Germline values: CDR1 MDHEN, CDR2 SYDVKM. This CDR3 spans 12 amino acids. CDR3 sequence: CASSLTFNEQFF. Written as DNA, the CDR3 is TGTGCCAGCAGCCTAACTTTCAATGAGCAGTTCTTC.

This clonotype was counted ten times or more. This rearrangement joins TRBV28 to TRBJ2-7, with D possibly being TRBD1 (5 bases). Germline V gene sequence: CDR1 MDHEN, CDR2 SYDVKM. V lost 3 bases and J 5 bases, leaving 14 bases between the germline ends. This CDR3 is built from 14 residues. This CDR3 is CASSLWQGGDEQYF. CDR3 bases: TGTGCCAGCAGTTTGTGGCAGGGCGGCGACGAGCAGTACTTC.

This clonotype appeared a few times. The V gene is TRBV20-1, the J gene TRBJ2-5; the match to TRBD1 covers 9 bases. The V segment lost 4 bases and the J segment 5 bases; nucleotides outside the gene matches: 5. CDR3 length: 13 residues. Germline V gene lookup returns CDR1 DFQATT and CDR2 SNEGSKA (reference sequence). CDR3 nucleotides: TGCAGTGCTATTACAGGGGGCAAGGAGACCCAGTACTTC. It specifies CSAITGGKETQYF.

With respect to this clonotype: A read error is possible here, since a much larger clone lies one base away. The gene calls are TRBV6-8 and TRBJ2-7; a possible D gene is TRBD2 (5 bases). Germline CDR1 is MNHGY and CDR2 is SAAAGT. The V end lost 5 bases, the J end lost 0 bases, and 11 bases lay between the germline ends. There are 14 residues in the CDR3. Here the CDR3 reads CASSVTGFSYEQYV. The DNA for the CDR3 is TGTGCCAGCAGTGTGACGGGATTCTCCTACGAGCAGTACGTC.

This clonotype was counted ten times or more. The chain uses TRBV28 and TRBJ2-1, with D perhaps TRBD2 (5 bases). V was shortened by 5 bases and J by 12 bases, with 11 bases between the two germline ends. The CDR3 has 11 residues. The V gene's germline CDR1 is MDHEN and CDR2 SYDVKM. CDR3 nucleotide sequence: TGTGCCAGCAGTATCCGTGGGAGGCAGTTCTTC. Amino acids: CASSIRGRQFF.

This clonotype was detected many times. The chain employs TRBV5-1 and TRBJ2-2; no definite D call. This CDR3 is built from 13 residues. V shed 4 bases and J shed 1 base, with 5 bases lying between them. Germline CDR1 is SGHRS and CDR2 is YFSETQ. The CDR3 DNA reads TGCGCCAGCAGCCAACAGAACACCGGGGAGCTGTTTTTT. Its translation: CASSQQNTGELFF.

Ten or more counts support this clonotype. The chain joins TRBV28 to TRBJ2-7; tentatively, D is TRBD1 or TRBD2 (6 bases each). Germline CDR1 reads MDHEN; CDR2 reads SYDVKM. The CDR3 contains 15 residues. Trimming cost V 2 bases and J 0 bases, with 11 bases left between them. CDR3 DNA: TGTGCCAGCAGTTTAGAGGGGGGCACCTCCTACGAGCAGTACTTC. It is translated as CASSLEGGTSYEQYF.

CDR3 DNA: TGTGCCAGCACCCAACTCGGGGGGACTAGCGACTACGAGCAGTACTTC. The encoded protein is CASTQLGGTSDYEQYF. The chain joins TRBV28 to TRBJ2-7; TRBD2 aligns across 10 bases. Germline V CDR1 and CDR2: MDHEN, SYDVKM. This CDR3 is 16 amino acids long. V dropped 7 bases and J dropped 3; count of bases not matched to a gene: 12.

On this clonotype: A far larger clone is just one base off, so this is likely a read error. This rearrangement joins TRBV27 to TRBJ1-4, with D unresolved. The CDR3 extends over 13 amino acids. Germline CDR1 reads MNHEY; CDR2 reads SMNVEV (reference sequence). V lost 6 bases to trimming and J lost 8 bases, with 13 bases between them. CDR3 protein: CASRVMESEKLFF. The DNA of the CDR3 is TGTGCCAGCAGGGTCATGGAATCGGAAAAACTGTTTTTT.

The J gene is TRBJ2-1, the V gene TRBV5-1, with D unresolved. CDR1 and CDR2 (germline): SGHRS, YFSETQ. The CDR3 extends over 15 amino acids. Trimming took off 0 bases at V and 3 bases at J, with 10 bases between the two ends. CDR3 nucleotide sequence: TGCGCCAGCAGCTTGGCCGGTGGGAACTACAATGAGCAGTTCTTC. Amino acid sequence: CASSLAGGNYNEQFF.

This clonotype was observed at least ten times. The chain carries TRBV20-1 and TRBJ2-3; the D call may be TRBD1 or TRBD2 (5 bases each). This CDR3 spans 13 amino acids. Germline-derived CDR1 and CDR2 are DFQATT and SNEGSKA (reference sequence). V was trimmed by 4 bases and J by 5 bases, leaving 13 bases between them. The CDR3 DNA is TGCAGTGCTATGAGGCCTGGGGGAGATACGCAGTATTTT. The encoded protein is CSAMRPGGDTQYF.

This clonotype was counted once. This probably arose from a read error, given a far larger clone one base away. V usage is TRBV6-8 and J usage is TRBJ2-7; 7 bases agree with TRBD1. V shed 2 bases and J 4 bases; nucleotides not matched to a gene: 11. Germline V gene data show CDR1 as MNHGY and CDR2 as SAAAGT. The CDR3 spans 16 residues. CDR3 residues: CASSYRNRGTTYEQYF. CDR3 DNA sequence: TGTGCCAGCAGTTACAGGAACAGGGGTACTACATACGAGCAGTACTTC.

A few counts support this clonotype. The genes are TRBV18 and TRBJ2-1; D is perhaps TRBD2 (7 bases). This CDR3 spans 16 amino acids. V was clipped by 1 base and J by 0 bases, with 10 bases between them. The germline gives CDR1 KGHSH, CDR2 LQKENI. The CDR3: CASSPRRGLSYNEQFF. CDR3 sequence (DNA): TGTGCCAGCTCACCACGGCGGGGGCTCTCCTACAATGAGCAGTTCTTC. The variable domain in full, completed from reference TRBV18 and TRBJ2-1, reads NAGVMQNPRHLVRRRGQEARLRCSPMKGHSHVYWYRQLPEEGLKFMVYLQKENIIDESGMPKERFSAEFPKEGPSILRIQQVVRGDSAAYFCASSPRRGLSYNEQFFGPGTRLTVL.

This clonotype occurred a few times. The CDR3 DNA reads as TGCGCCAGCAGCTTGATGGGACAGGGGCCGAACACCGGGGAGCTGTTTTTT. Translating it yields CASSLMGQGPNTGELFF. This chain joins TRBV5-1 and TRBJ2-2; 10 bases agree with TRBD1. This CDR3 comprises 17 residues. CDR1 is SGHRS and CDR2 is YFSETQ in the germline V gene. After removal of 1 base from V and 0 bases from J, the junction contained 3 bases not matched to a gene.